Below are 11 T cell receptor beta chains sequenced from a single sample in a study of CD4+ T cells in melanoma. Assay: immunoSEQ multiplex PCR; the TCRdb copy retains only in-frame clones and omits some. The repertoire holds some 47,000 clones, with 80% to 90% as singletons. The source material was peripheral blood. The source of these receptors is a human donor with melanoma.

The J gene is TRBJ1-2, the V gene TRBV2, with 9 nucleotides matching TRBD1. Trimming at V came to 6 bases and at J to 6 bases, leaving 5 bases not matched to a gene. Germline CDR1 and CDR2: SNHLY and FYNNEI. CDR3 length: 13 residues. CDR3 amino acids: CASRERTGDGYTF. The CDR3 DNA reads TGTGCCAGCAGGGAGAGGACAGGGGATGGCTACACCTTC.

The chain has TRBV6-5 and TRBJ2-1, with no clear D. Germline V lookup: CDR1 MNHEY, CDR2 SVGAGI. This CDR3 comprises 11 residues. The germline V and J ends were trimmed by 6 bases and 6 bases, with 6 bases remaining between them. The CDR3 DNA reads TGTGCCAGCAGGTCGCGCAATGAGCAGTTCTTC. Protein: CASRSRNEQFF.

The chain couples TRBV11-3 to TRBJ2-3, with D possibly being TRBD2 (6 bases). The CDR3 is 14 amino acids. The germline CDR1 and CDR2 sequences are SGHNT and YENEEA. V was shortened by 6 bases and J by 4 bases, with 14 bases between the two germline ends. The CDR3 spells CASSLARGSDTQYF. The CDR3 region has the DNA TGTGCCAGCAGTCTGGCTCGGGGGTCAGATACGCAGTATTTT.

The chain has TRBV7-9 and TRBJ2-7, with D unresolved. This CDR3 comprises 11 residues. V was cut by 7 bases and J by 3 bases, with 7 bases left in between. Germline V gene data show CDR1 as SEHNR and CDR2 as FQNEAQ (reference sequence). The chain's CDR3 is CASTLDYEQYF. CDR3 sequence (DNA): TGTGCCAGCACCCTCGACTACGAGCAGTACTTC.

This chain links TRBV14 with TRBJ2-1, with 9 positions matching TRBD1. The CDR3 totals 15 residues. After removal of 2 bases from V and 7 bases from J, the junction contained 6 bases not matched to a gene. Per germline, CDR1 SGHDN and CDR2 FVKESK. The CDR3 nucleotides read TGTGCCAGCAGCCAAAGGGGGACAGGGTCGAATGAGCAGTTCTTC. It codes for CASSQRGTGSNEQFF.

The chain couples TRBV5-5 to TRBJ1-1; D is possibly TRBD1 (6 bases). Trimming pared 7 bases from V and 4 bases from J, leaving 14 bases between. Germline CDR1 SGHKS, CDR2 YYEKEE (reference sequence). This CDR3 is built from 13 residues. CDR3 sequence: CASLGGFGTEAFF. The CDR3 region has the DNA TGTGCCAGCCTAGGGGGGTTTGGCACTGAAGCTTTCTTT.

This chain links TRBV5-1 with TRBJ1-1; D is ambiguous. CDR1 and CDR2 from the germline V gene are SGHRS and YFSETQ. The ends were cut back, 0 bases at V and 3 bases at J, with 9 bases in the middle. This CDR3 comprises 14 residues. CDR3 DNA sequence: TGCGCCAGCAGCTTGGGTGGGGTGGACACTGAAGCTTTCTTT. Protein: CASSLGGVDTEAFF. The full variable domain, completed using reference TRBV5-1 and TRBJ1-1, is KAGVTQTPRYLIKTRGQQVTLSCSPISGHRSVSWYQQTPGQGLQFLFEYFSETQRNKGNFPGRFSGRQFSNSRSEMNVSTLELGDSALYLCASSLGGVDTEAFFGQGTRLTVV.

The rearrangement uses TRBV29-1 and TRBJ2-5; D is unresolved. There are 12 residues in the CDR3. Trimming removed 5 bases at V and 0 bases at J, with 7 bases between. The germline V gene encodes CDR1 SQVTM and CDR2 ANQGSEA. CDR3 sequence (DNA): TGCAGCGTTCGACCCGACCAAGAGACCCAGTACTTC. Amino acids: CSVRPDQETQYF.

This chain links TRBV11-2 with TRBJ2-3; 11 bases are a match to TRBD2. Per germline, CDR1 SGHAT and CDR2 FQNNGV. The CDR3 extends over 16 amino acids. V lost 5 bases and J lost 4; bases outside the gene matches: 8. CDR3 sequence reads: CASSALAGGRADTQYF. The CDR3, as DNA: TGTGCCAGCAGCGCCTTAGCGGGGGGGAGGGCAGATACGCAGTATTTT.

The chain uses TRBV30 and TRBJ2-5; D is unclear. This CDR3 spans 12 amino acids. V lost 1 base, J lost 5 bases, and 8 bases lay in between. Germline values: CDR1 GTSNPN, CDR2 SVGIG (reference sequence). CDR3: CAWSEVGETQYF. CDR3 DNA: TGTGCCTGGAGTGAAGTCGGGGAGACCCAGTACTTC.

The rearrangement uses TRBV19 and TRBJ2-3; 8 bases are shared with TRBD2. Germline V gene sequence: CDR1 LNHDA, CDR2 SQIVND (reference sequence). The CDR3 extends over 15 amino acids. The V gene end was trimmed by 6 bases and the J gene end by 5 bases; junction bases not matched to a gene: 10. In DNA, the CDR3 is TGTGCCAGTAGCTCGGGGGGGATCTTCAAAGATACGCAGTATTTT. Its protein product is CASSSGGIFKDTQYF.